This T cell receptor (beta chain) appears in the sequencing data of a study of cytomegalovirus exposure and HLA in healthy donors. In the study overall: Of roughly 360 genotyped donors, 81% grouped in the Caucasian-associated ancestry cluster.

CDR3 size: 15 residues. The germline V gene has CDR1 MDHEN and CDR2 SYDVKM. V was pared by 6 bases and J by 1 base, with 9 bases of the junction left unmatched. Broader study findings: A highly shared variant cluster was judged a likely technical artifact. A later analysis reportedly identified an Asian-associated ancestry cluster as carrying fewer N-insertions than the 666-donor mean.

Researchers ran the PCR with 60 Vbeta and 13 Jbeta primers. Some clones are missing from TCRdb's copy, which holds only in-frame ones; the method was immunoSEQ multiplex PCR. This table has about 140,000 clones, around 66% appearing once. This clone showed up just a few times. What it recognizes is unknown. The clonotype originates from a woman aged 55-70 years in good health and CMV-seronegative. The sample consisted of PBMCs. The V gene is TRBV28, the J gene TRBJ2-7, with 7 bases that match TRBD2. The CDR3 here is CASSPTGGSSYEQYF. The CDR3 coding sequence is TGTGCCAGCAGCCCTACGGGAGGATCATCCTACGAGCAGTACTTC.